This passage covers 29 T cell receptor beta chains from one sample sequenced in a study of control samples from healthy donors and cancer patients. Method: immunoSEQ multiplex PCR; TCRdb's copy keeps in-frame clones and lacks some. The sample yields fewer than 500,000 clones, more than 80% seen once. What was sequenced was PBMCs. The receptors were gathered from a man in his forties with head and neck cancer.

The chain is built from TRBV3-1 (or the pseudogene TRBV3-2) and TRBJ2-2; D call uncertain. V gave up 8 bases and J gave up 5 bases, with 3 bases separating them. The CDR3 sequence is 10 residues long. Germline assignment: CDR1 LGHDT and CDR2 YNNKEL (reference sequence). The CDR3 DNA reads TGTGCCAGCGGTACCGGGGAGCTGTTTTTT. Encoded protein: CASGTGELFF.

This clone showed up just a few times. The V call is TRBV7-2, the J call TRBJ2-7, with 8 positions matching TRBD2. Germline trimming cut 1 base from V and 3 bases from J; bases unmatched to any gene: 11. CDR1 is SGHTA, CDR2 FQGNSA, per germline. The CDR3 is 17 amino acids. CDR3 in DNA: TGTGCCAGCAGCTTAGAAGGATGGCGGGAGGAGGACTACGAGCAGTACTTC. Protein: CASSLEGWREEDYEQYF. Full variable domain (rest looked up from reference TRBV7-2 and TRBJ2-7): GAGVSQSPSNKVTEKGKDVELRCDPISGHTALYWYRQSLGQGLEFLIYFQGNSAPDKSGLPSDRFSAERTGGSVSTLTIQRTQQEDSAVYLCASSLEGWREEDYEQYFGPGTRLTVT.

The genes are TRBV18 and TRBJ2-1, with 11 bases matching TRBD1. With 4 bases clipped from V and 0 bases from J, the junction kept 14 bases outside the gene matches. The CDR3 contains 20 residues. Germline CDR1 is KGHSH and CDR2 is LQKENI. The CDR3 region is CASSLGQGVLHHLSYNEQFF. The CDR3 nucleotides are TGTGCCAGCTCACTGGGACAGGGGGTGCTTCACCACCTCTCCTACAATGAGCAGTTCTTC. The full variable domain, completed using reference TRBV18 and TRBJ2-1, is NAGVMQNPRHLVRRRGQEARLRCSPMKGHSHVYWYRQLPEEGLKFMVYLQKENIIDESGMPKERFSAEFPKEGPSILRIQQVVRGDSAAYFCASSLGQGVLHHLSYNEQFFGPGTRLTVL.

This sequence joins TRBV7-9 and TRBJ2-7; either TRBD1 or TRBD2 may fit D (5 bases each). From germline, CDR1 is SEHNR and CDR2 FQNEAQ (reference sequence). Trimming stripped 5 bases from V and 1 base from J, with 9 bases between. The CDR3 is 13 residues long. CDR3 sequence (DNA): TGTGCCAGCAGCCCAGGGAGATCCTACGAGCAGTACTTC. Translated, it gives CASSPGRSYEQYF.

This clone occurred once. V gene TRBV7-2 combines with J gene TRBJ1-3; D is undetermined. The CDR3 spans 16 residues. Germline lookup yields CDR1 SGHTA and CDR2 FQGNSA. Deletions cut 1 base from V and 2 bases from J, with 12 bases between. For the CDR3, the DNA is TGTGCCAGCAGCTTAGGTGTGCGCATCGCTGGAAACACCATATATTTT. As protein: CASSLGVRIAGNTIYF.

The rearrangement uses TRBV7-2 and TRBJ1-1; the D is unclear. CDR3 length equals 13 residues. The V gene lost 5 bases and the J gene lost 1 base, with 8 bases spanning the gap. Germline V gene data show CDR1 as SGHTA and CDR2 as FQGNSA. DNA of the CDR3: TGTGCCAGCAGCCAAACGCCGAACACTGAAGCTTTCTTT. Its protein is CASSQTPNTEAFF.

The chain is built from TRBV19 and TRBJ2-3, with D possibly being TRBD1 (6 bases). Germline V lookup: CDR1 LNHDA, CDR2 SQIVND (reference sequence). The CDR3 runs 15 residues. Trimming took 3 bases from V and 1 from J, leaving 11 bases between them. The CDR3 here is CASSMGAGRTDTQYF. In DNA form, the CDR3 reads TGTGCCAGTAGTATGGGGGCAGGGCGCACAGATACGCAGTATTTT.

V is TRBV28 and J is TRBJ2-3; D remains unclear. The CDR3 consists of 14 residues. Trimming removed 6 bases from V and 1 base from J, with 11 bases in between. CDR1 is MDHEN and CDR2 is SYDVKM in the germline V gene. The CDR3 sequence is CASSSATRTDTQYF. The CDR3 DNA sequence: TGTGCCAGCAGCTCGGCCACTCGCACAGATACGCAGTATTTT. Together with reference TRBV28 and TRBJ2-3, the CDR3 gives the full variable domain: DVKVTQSSRYLVKRTGEKVFLECVQDMDHENMFWYRQDPGLGLRLIYFSYDVKMKEKGDIPEGYSVSREKKERFSLILESASTNQTSMYLCASSSATRTDTQYFGPGTRLTVL.

The gene calls are TRBV5-1 and TRBJ2-1, with TRBD2 matching over 8 bases. The CDR3 is 15 residues long. The germline V gene has CDR1 SGHRS and CDR2 YFSETQ. Trimming cost V 4 bases and J 3 bases; bases outside gene matches: 6. CDR3 sequence reads: CASSHSGIGYNEQFF. The CDR3 DNA reads as TGCGCCAGCAGCCATAGCGGGATCGGCTACAATGAGCAGTTCTTC.

This chain links TRBV28 with TRBJ1-1; D ambiguous. V was shortened by 2 bases and J by 11 bases, with 12 bases between the two germline ends. The V gene's germline CDR1 is MDHEN and CDR2 SYDVKM. The CDR3 sequence is 12 residues long. The CDR3 reads CASSLKGRGAFF. In DNA form, the CDR3 reads TGTGCCAGCAGTTTAAAAGGGAGAGGGGCTTTCTTT. The full variable domain, completed using reference TRBV28 and TRBJ1-1, is DVKVTQSSRYLVKRTGEKVFLECVQDMDHENMFWYRQDPGLGLRLIYFSYDVKMKEKGDIPEGYSVSREKKERFSLILESASTNQTSMYLCASSLKGRGAFFGQGTRLTVV.

The V and J genes are TRBV2 and TRBJ2-7; 9 bases are shared with TRBD1. With 7 bases clipped from V and 3 bases from J, the junction kept 7 bases outside the gene matches. Per germline, CDR1 SNHLY and CDR2 FYNNEI. This CDR3 has 14 amino acids. CDR3 protein: CASKGTGPDYEQYF. Here the CDR3 DNA reads TGTGCCAGCAAAGGGACAGGGCCAGACTACGAGCAGTACTTC.

V is TRBV18 and J is TRBJ2-4; D possibly corresponds to TRBD1 (5 bases). V lost 2 bases, J lost 0 bases, and 14 bases lay in between. Germline values: CDR1 KGHSH, CDR2 LQKENI. This CDR3 comprises 17 residues. CDR3 residues: CASSPRIGALAKNIQYF. The CDR3 bases are TGTGCCAGCTCACCAAGGATAGGGGCTCTAGCCAAAAACATTCAGTACTTC. Full variable domain (remainder filled in from reference TRBV18 and TRBJ2-4): NAGVMQNPRHLVRRRGQEARLRCSPMKGHSHVYWYRQLPEEGLKFMVYLQKENIIDESGMPKERFSAEFPKEGPSILRIQQVVRGDSAAYFCASSPRIGALAKNIQYFGAGTRLSVL.

The rearrangement joins TRBV6-1 to TRBJ1-2; 8 bases are shared with TRBD1. Trimming cost V 5 bases and J 4 bases; bases outside gene matches: 0. The germline V gene encodes CDR1 MNHNS and CDR2 SASEGT. This CDR3 is built from 12 residues. The DNA of the CDR3 is TGTGCCAGCAGTACAGGGGGCTATGGCTACACCTTC. Protein sequence: CASSTGGYGYTF.

This chain links TRBV4-3 with TRBJ1-4; D unclear. Trimming pared 1 base from V and 3 bases from J, leaving 9 bases between. Germline lookup yields CDR1 LGHNA and CDR2 YSLEER. This CDR3 is built from 15 residues. CDR3 protein: CASSQGPGSNEKLFF. CDR3 bases: TGCGCCAGCAGCCAAGGCCCCGGTTCTAATGAAAAACTGTTTTTT.

The V and J genes are TRBV13 and TRBJ1-2, with D uncertain. Germline V gene lookup returns CDR1 PRHDT and CDR2 FYEKMQ (reference sequence). The CDR3 covers 15 residues. The V end lost 7 bases, the J end lost 4 bases, and 19 bases lay between the germline ends. CDR3 residues: CASTPDRREPYGYTF. CDR3 nucleotide sequence: TGTGCCAGCACCCCAGATAGGAGAGAACCCTATGGCTACACCTTC.

The V and J genes are TRBV11-2 and TRBJ2-3, with a tentative D call TRBD2 (7 bases). Trimming left V 0 bases short and J 2 bases short, with 9 bases between. Per the germline V gene, CDR1 is SGHAT and CDR2 is FQNNGV. This CDR3 comprises 15 residues. The CDR3 spells CASSLDGGPTDTQYF. Here the CDR3 DNA reads TGTGCCAGCAGCTTAGACGGGGGGCCCACAGATACGCAGTATTTT.

The chain links TRBV28 to TRBJ1-1, with D maybe TRBD1 (5 bases). Germline CDR1 and CDR2: MDHEN and SYDVKM. This CDR3 contains 15 residues. Trimming shortened V by 4 bases and J by 1 base, and 13 bases separated the two germline ends. CDR3 sequence (DNA): TGTGCCAGCAGTTCTTCCGGGACGGCGAACACTGAAGCTTTCTTT. Its translation: CASSSSGTANTEAFF.

V is TRBV10-3 and J is TRBJ1-2; D is perhaps TRBD1 (6 bases). Germline V gene sequence: CDR1 ENHRY, CDR2 SYGVKD. The CDR3 runs to 16 residues. V lost 4 bases, J lost 3 bases, and 18 bases lay in between. CDR3 protein: CAISGPGGAEDYGYTF. The CDR3 nucleotides read TGTGCCATCAGTGGCCCCGGGGGCGCGGAGGACTATGGCTACACCTTC.

V and J are TRBV7-2 and TRBJ2-3; D is undetermined. The CDR3 totals 15 residues. V was cut by 5 bases and J by 4 bases, with 16 bases left in between. Germline-derived CDR1 and CDR2 are SGHTA and FQGNSA. CDR3 in amino acids: CASSPQLVLADTQYF. The CDR3 region has the DNA TGTGCCAGCAGCCCGCAATTGGTGTTGGCAGATACGCAGTATTTT.

V is TRBV7-9 and J is TRBJ2-1; D not resolved. The CDR3 runs to 14 residues. Trimming left V 1 base short and J 6 bases short, with 10 bases between. In germline, CDR1 is SEHNR, CDR2 FQNEAQ (reference sequence). The CDR3 sequence is CASSLVLDLNEQFF. CDR3 DNA sequence: TGTGCCAGCAGCTTAGTCCTGGACCTCAATGAGCAGTTCTTC.

The genes are TRBV6-5 and TRBJ2-7, with TRBD2 matching 9 bases. CDR3 length equals 15 residues. The germline V gene has CDR1 MNHEY and CDR2 SVGAGI. The V and J ends lost 4 bases and 5 bases, in that order; junction bases with no gene match: 9. CDR3 sequence reads: CASSLLAGGANEQYF. In DNA form, the CDR3 reads TGTGCCAGCAGTTTACTAGCGGGCGGCGCCAACGAGCAGTACTTC.

The V call is TRBV4-1, the J call TRBJ2-1; 15 positions agree with TRBD2. The CDR3 contains 17 residues. V shed 2 bases, J shed 5 bases, and the junction held 4 bases outside the gene matches. CDR1 and CDR2 from the germline V gene are MGHRA and YSYEKL. The CDR3, as DNA: TGCGCCAGCAGCCAACCGGGACTAGCGGGAGGTGACAATGAGCAGTTCTTC. Encoded protein: CASSQPGLAGGDNEQFF.

This clone was seen only a few times. The V and J genes are TRBV9 and TRBJ2-7; 8 positions agree with TRBD2. This CDR3 is 15 amino acids long. CDR1 is SGDLS, CDR2 YYNGEE, per germline. V shed 4 bases and J 3 bases; nucleotides not matched to a gene: 9. The CDR3 coding sequence is TGTGCCAGCAGCCCAGTGGGGGGACTAGGCTACGAGCAGTACTTC. Encoded protein: CASSPVGGLGYEQYF.

The chain uses TRBV4-2 and TRBJ1-2; D gene ambiguous. The CDR3 covers 14 residues. The germline CDR1 and CDR2 sequences are LGHNA and YNFKEQ. V was trimmed by 5 bases and J by 5 bases, leaving 15 bases between them. For the CDR3, the DNA is TGTGCCAGCAGCGCTCGATCGGGAGGGTATGGCTACACCTTC. As protein: CASSARSGGYGYTF.

The chain couples TRBV5-4 to TRBJ2-7, with D possibly matching TRBD1 (7 bases). Deletions cut 5 bases from V and 4 bases from J, with 16 bases between. This CDR3 has 14 amino acids. Germline CDR1 and CDR2: SGHNT and YYREEE (reference sequence). In nucleotides, the CDR3 is TGTGCCAGCAGGGCTTCAGGGGGGATGTACGAGCAGTACTTC. It is translated as CASRASGGMYEQYF.

J is TRBJ2-3 and V is TRBV11-2; no firm D call. Per the germline V gene, CDR1 is SGHAT and CDR2 is FQNNGV. The length of the CDR3 is 13 residues. Trimming removed 4 bases at V and 3 bases at J, with 8 bases between. The CDR3 reads CASSSSQTDTQYF. The DNA for the CDR3 is TGTGCCAGCAGCTCCTCTCAGACAGATACGCAGTATTTT.

The chain uses TRBV6-1 and TRBJ1-2, with D possibly TRBD1 on 5 matching bases. CDR1 and CDR2 from the germline V gene are MNHNS and SASEGT. CDR3 length: 14 amino acids. Trimming removed 1 base at V and 4 bases at J, with 10 bases between. The CDR3 region is CASSEGGSSYGYTF. The CDR3 DNA is TGTGCCAGCAGTGAAGGGGGCAGCTCCTATGGCTACACCTTC.

This rearrangement joins TRBV20-1 to TRBJ1-5; a weak D match, TRBD1 (6 bases). V lost 3 bases to trimming and J lost 6 bases, with 12 bases between them. The CDR3 has 13 amino acids. Per germline, CDR1 DFQATT and CDR2 SNEGSKA (reference sequence). This CDR3 is CSASSGVSQPQHF. The CDR3 nucleotides read TGCAGTGCTAGTTCAGGGGTTAGTCAGCCCCAGCATTTT.

V is TRBV6-5 and J is TRBJ2-1, with 9 positions matching TRBD2. V was pared by 10 bases and J by 5 bases, with 6 bases of the junction left unmatched. The CDR3 consists of 13 residues. Germline-derived CDR1 and CDR2 are MNHEY and SVGAGI. CDR3 protein: CATAGLAHNEQFF. In DNA form, the CDR3 reads TGTGCCACTGCTGGACTAGCGCACAATGAGCAGTTCTTC.